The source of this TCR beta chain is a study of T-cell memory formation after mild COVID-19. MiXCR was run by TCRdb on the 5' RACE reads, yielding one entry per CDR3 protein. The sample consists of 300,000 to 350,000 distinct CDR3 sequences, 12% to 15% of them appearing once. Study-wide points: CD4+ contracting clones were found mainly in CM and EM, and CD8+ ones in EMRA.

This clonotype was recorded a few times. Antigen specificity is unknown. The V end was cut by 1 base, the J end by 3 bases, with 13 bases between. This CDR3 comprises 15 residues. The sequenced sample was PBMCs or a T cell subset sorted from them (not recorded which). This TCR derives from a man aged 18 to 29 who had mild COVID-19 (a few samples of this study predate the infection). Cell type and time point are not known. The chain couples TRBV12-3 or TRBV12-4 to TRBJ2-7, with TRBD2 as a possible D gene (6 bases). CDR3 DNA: TGTGCCAGCAGTTTAGGTCGCGGACTAAGCTACGAGCAGTACTTC. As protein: CASSLGRGLSYEQYF.